This TCR beta chain is drawn from a study of OX40 agonist ivuxolimab in advanced cancers. In the case of this clone: Its matching antigen is unknown.

Study observations and caveats: Compared with CD4+, CD8+ T cells on average had more expanded clones.

This CDR3 comprises 15 residues. Germline lookup yields CDR1 MDHEN and CDR2 SYDVKM. The V gene lost 5 bases and the J gene lost 5 bases, with 18 bases spanning the gap. Sequenced by immunoSEQ multiplex PCR; TCRdb stores in-frame clones only, minus some. This sample carries about 99,000 clones, roughly 95% of them seen once, and the ten largest clones take around 2%. The sequencing here drew on CD4+ or CD8+ T cells sorted from blood, taken in a trial of the OX40 agonist ivuxolimab. The sequence was obtained from an adult with an advanced solid tumor such as melanoma, head and neck, liver or kidney cancer. The rearrangement joins TRBV28 to TRBJ1-2, with D tentatively TRBD1 (6 bases). The CDR3 DNA sequence: TGTGCCAGCAGTCTTACCGGGACACCTCCTTATGGCTACACCTTC. Translation gives CASSLTGTPPYGYTF.